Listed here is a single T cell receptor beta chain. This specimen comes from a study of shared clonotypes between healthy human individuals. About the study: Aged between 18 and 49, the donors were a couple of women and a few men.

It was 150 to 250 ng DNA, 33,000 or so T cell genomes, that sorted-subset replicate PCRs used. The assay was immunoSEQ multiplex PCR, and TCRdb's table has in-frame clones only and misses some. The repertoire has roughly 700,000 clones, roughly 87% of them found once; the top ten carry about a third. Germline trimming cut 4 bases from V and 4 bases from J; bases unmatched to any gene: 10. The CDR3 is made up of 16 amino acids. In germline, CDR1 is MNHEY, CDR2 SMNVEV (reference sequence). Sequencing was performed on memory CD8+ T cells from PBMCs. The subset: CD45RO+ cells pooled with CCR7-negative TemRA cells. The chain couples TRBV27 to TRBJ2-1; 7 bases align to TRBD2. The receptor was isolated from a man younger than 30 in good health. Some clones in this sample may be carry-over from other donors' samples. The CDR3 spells CASSSAAGEYYNEQFF. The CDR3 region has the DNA TGTGCCAGCAGTTCGGCGGCGGGAGAGTATTACAATGAGCAGTTCTTC.